The next 3 T cell receptor beta chains were all read from a single sample in a study of identical twins. A single record per CDR3 protein comes from TCRdb applying MiXCR to the 5' RACE reads. The repertoire consists of 400,000 to 500,000 distinct CDR3 sequences, with around a sixth occurring once and the leading ten covering more than 10%. The sequenced sample consisted of naive T cells sorted from blood. These receptors all stem from a man aged 50 to 59 in good health.

This clonotype was observed a few times. J is TRBJ1-3 and V is TRBV7-2; 7 bases map to TRBD1. The CDR3 sequence is 16 residues long. In germline, CDR1 is SGHTA, CDR2 FQGNSA. V was pared by 2 bases and J by 4 bases, with 8 bases of the junction left unmatched. The CDR3 DNA sequence: TGTGCCAGCAGCTTATTTAGGACAGGTGACGGAAACACCATATATTTT. It codes for CASSLFRTGDGNTIYF.

This clonotype was observed many times. The rearrangement links TRBV4-1 to TRBJ1-2; unclear D gene. Germline CDR1 is MGHRA and CDR2 is YSYEKL. V gave up 0 bases and J gave up 4 bases, with 12 bases separating them. CDR3 size: 15 residues. The CDR3 sequence is CASSQEPDWSYGYTF. The CDR3 region has the DNA TGCGCCAGCAGCCAAGAGCCGGACTGGTCCTATGGCTACACCTTC.

The rearrangement uses TRBV12-3 or TRBV12-4 and TRBJ1-4; a weak D match, TRBD1 (5 bases). The germline V and J ends were trimmed by 8 bases and 7 bases, with 17 bases remaining between them. This CDR3 is built from 14 residues. CDR3 coding DNA: TGTGCCAGCGCTCGCGCGGGGAGGGGTGAAAAACTGTTTTTT. It yields the protein CASARAGRGEKLFF.